These 28 T cell receptor beta chains came from one sample sequenced in a study of OX40 agonist ivuxolimab in advanced cancers. TCRdb's table, derived via immunoSEQ multiplex PCR, lists solely in-frame clones and lacks some. The sample includes tens of thousands of clones, roughly 90% of them seen just once. The sample here was CD4+ or CD8+ T cells sorted from blood, taken in a trial of the OX40 agonist ivuxolimab. Receptors were obtained from an adult with an advanced solid tumor such as melanoma, head and neck, liver or kidney cancer.

The genes are TRBV18 and TRBJ1-1, with D possibly matching TRBD1 (6 bases). Per germline, CDR1 KGHSH and CDR2 LQKENI. The length of the CDR3 is 19 residues. Trimming removed 1 base at V and 1 base at J, with 22 bases between. The CDR3 bases are TGTGCCAGCTCACCACGCCCTTCGGGGAGGGGGTGGGCGAACACTGAAGCTTTCTTT. This codes for CASSPRPSGRGWANTEAFF. The full variable domain, with the rest looked up from reference TRBV18 and TRBJ1-1, is NAGVMQNPRHLVRRRGQEARLRCSPMKGHSHVYWYRQLPEEGLKFMVYLQKENIIDESGMPKERFSAEFPKEGPSILRIQQVVRGDSAAYFCASSPRPSGRGWANTEAFFGQGTRLTVV.

The chain employs TRBV30 and TRBJ2-7; the match to TRBD1 covers 9 bases. V shed 3 bases and J 4 bases; nucleotides not matched to a gene: 4. This CDR3 region has 13 residues. The germline gives CDR1 GTSNPN, CDR2 SVGIG (reference sequence). In nucleotides, the CDR3 is TGTGCCTGGAGCGGGACAGGGCTATACGAGCAGTACTTC. Translated, it gives CAWSGTGLYEQYF.

The J gene is TRBJ2-7, the V gene TRBV2; D remains ambiguous. V gave up 8 bases and J gave up 6 bases, with 11 bases separating them. The CDR3 is 11 residues long. Germline assignment: CDR1 SNHLY and CDR2 FYNNEI. The CDR3 region is CASLSDREQYF. DNA of the CDR3: TGTGCCAGCTTGTCCGATCGCGAGCAGTACTTC.

The gene calls are TRBV29-1 and TRBJ2-3; 7 bases agree with TRBD2. Germline lookup yields CDR1 SQVTM and CDR2 ANQGSEA. V lost 5 bases, J lost 0 bases, and 2 bases stayed unmatched. The CDR3 covers 13 residues. DNA of the CDR3: TGCAGCGTTCTGGGACTAAGCACAGATACGCAGTATTTT. It encodes CSVLGLSTDTQYF.

The V and J genes are TRBV5-1 and TRBJ1-1; a possible D gene is TRBD1 (5 bases). Per germline, CDR1 SGHRS and CDR2 YFSETQ. Deletions cut 5 bases from V and 0 bases from J, with 14 bases between. The CDR3 length is 15 residues. DNA of the CDR3: TGCGCCAGCAGGGGGGAGGCCTTCATGAACACTGAAGCTTTCTTT. Its translation is CASRGEAFMNTEAFF.

About this clone itself: Additional DNA sequences in this sample encode the identical CDR3. This chain joins TRBV18 and TRBJ1-2; the D is unclear. The CDR3 contains 13 residues. Germline CDR1 is KGHSH and CDR2 is LQKENI. V lost 3 bases to trimming and J lost 3 bases, with 8 bases between them. This chain's CDR3 is CASSPGGDYGYTF. CDR3 nucleotides: TGTGCCAGCTCACCGGGAGGAGACTATGGCTACACCTTC.

The genes are TRBV7-2 and TRBJ2-3; D is undetermined. Germline CDR1 reads SGHTA; CDR2 reads FQGNSA. V dropped 1 base and J dropped 10 bases, with 18 bases sitting between them. The CDR3 length is 15 residues. The CDR3 here is CASSLELGDSLAQYF. The CDR3 nucleotides read TGTGCCAGCAGCTTAGAACTGGGCGACTCTCTTGCGCAGTATTTT.

This chain uses TRBV6-4 with TRBJ1-2; TRBD1 matches at 8 bases. This CDR3 is built from 13 residues. Per germline, CDR1 MRHNA and CDR2 SNTAGT. Trimming cost V 6 bases and J 8 bases; bases outside gene matches: 8. The CDR3, as DNA: TGTGCCAGCAGAGGACAGGGTCCTGAAGGCTACACCTTC. Translated, it gives CASRGQGPEGYTF.

In nucleotides, the CDR3 is TGTGCCAGCAGCTTTTCCGGGACAGGGATCGGTACCAAAAACATTCAGTACTTC. It yields the protein CASSFSGTGIGTKNIQYF. The chain is built from TRBV11-3 and TRBJ2-4, with TRBD1 identical over 9 bases. With V trimmed by 3 bases and J by 2 bases, 11 bases remained unmatched. The CDR3 covers 18 residues. From germline, CDR1 is SGHNT and CDR2 YENEEA. Drawing the rest from reference TRBV11-3 and TRBJ2-4, the complete variable domain is EAGVVQSPRYKIIEKKQPVAFWCNPISGHNTLYWYLQNLGQGPELLIRYENEEAVDDSQLPKDRFSAERLKGVDSTLKIQPAELGDSAVYLCASSFSGTGIGTKNIQYFGAGTRLSVL.

This clone has just a few counts. This rearrangement joins TRBV10-3 to TRBJ2-1, with 8 bases fitting TRBD2. Trimming cost V 10 bases and J 7 bases; bases outside gene matches: 9. The CDR3 consists of 13 residues. The germline V gene has CDR1 ENHRY and CDR2 SYGVKD. Here the CDR3 DNA reads TGTGCCACCCTAGAGTCTAGCGGGAATGAGCAGTTCTTC. Amino acid sequence: CATLESSGNEQFF.

The chain uses TRBV14 and TRBJ1-3, with 9 bases matching TRBD1. Germline loops: CDR1 SGHDN, CDR2 FVKESK. The length of the CDR3 is 14 residues. The junction had 6 bases not matched to a gene; V was cut back by 4 bases and J by 8 bases. The CDR3 DNA reads as TGTGCCAGCAGCCGGGACAGGGCGGTACACACCATATATTTT. It is translated as CASSRDRAVHTIYF.

V is TRBV1 and J is TRBJ1-4; TRBD1 was called by the table and not checked on the DNA. TRBV1 is recorded as a pseudogene. The CDR3 has 18 amino acids. The CDR3 nucleotides read TGCACCAGCAGCCCTCACGACAGGTTTGAGCAAGGTAATGAAAAACTGTTTTTT. Translating it yields CTSSPHDRFEQGNEKLFF.

This clone is a singleton in its sample. The chain employs TRBV9 and TRBJ2-2; 12 positions match TRBD1. CDR3 length equals 15 residues. The V gene's germline CDR1 is SGDLS and CDR2 YYNGEE. The trim removed 4 bases at V and 7 bases at J, leaving 5 bases unmatched. CDR3: CASSPGTGGLGELFF. DNA of the CDR3: TGTGCCAGCAGCCCCGGGACAGGGGGCCTCGGGGAGCTGTTTTTT.

CDR3 DNA: TGTGCCAGCTCACCATCCGGTGTTAGCGAGCAGTACTTC. Residues: CASSPSGVSEQYF. V gene TRBV18 combines with J gene TRBJ2-7; D not resolved. CDR3 length: 13 amino acids. Germline values: CDR1 KGHSH, CDR2 LQKENI. V dropped 2 bases and J dropped 6 bases, with 11 bases sitting between them.

The J gene is TRBJ2-1, the V gene TRBV5-4; D is ambiguous. The CDR3 sequence is 14 residues long. Germline V lookup: CDR1 SGHNT, CDR2 YYREEE (reference sequence). Deletions cut 0 bases from V and 7 bases from J, with 11 bases between. CDR3 DNA sequence: TGTGCCAGCAGCTTGGGGACCACCCCAAATGAGCAGTTCTTC. Its protein product is CASSLGTTPNEQFF.

This chain uses TRBV5-1 with TRBJ2-7; the D gene is possibly TRBD1 (7 bases). Germline V gene sequence: CDR1 SGHRS, CDR2 YFSETQ. Trimming took 6 bases from V and 0 from J, leaving 19 bases between them. This CDR3 is built from 16 residues. Here the CDR3 DNA reads TGCGCCAGCACCTCCCGGGGGACAGAGAACTCCTACGAGCAGTACTTC. This translates into CASTSRGTENSYEQYF. The full variable domain, rest sourced from reference TRBV5-1 and TRBJ2-7, is KAGVTQTPRYLIKTRGQQVTLSCSPISGHRSVSWYQQTPGQGLQFLFEYFSETQRNKGNFPGRFSGRQFSNSRSEMNVSTLELGDSALYLCASTSRGTENSYEQYFGPGTRLTVT.

The rearrangement links TRBV25-1 to TRBJ1-2; D is perhaps TRBD1 (5 bases). Trimming left V 7 bases short and J 8 bases short, with 17 bases between. CDR1 and CDR2 (germline): MGHDK, SYGVNS. This CDR3 is built from 13 residues. The CDR3 reads CASTLKGVGGYTF. CDR3 nucleotide sequence: TGTGCCAGCACCCTCAAAGGGGTAGGAGGCTACACCTTC.

V is TRBV2 and J is TRBJ2-2; D may be TRBD2 (6 bases). Trimming removed 2 bases from V and 3 bases from J, with 10 bases in between. Germline CDR1 reads SNHLY; CDR2 reads FYNNEI. The CDR3 length is 15 residues. In DNA form, the CDR3 reads TGTGCCAGCAGTGAAACCGGAGGGGACACCGGGGAGCTGTTTTTT. Its translation is CASSETGGDTGELFF.

The V and J genes are TRBV7-9 and TRBJ2-7; 9 nucleotides line up with TRBD2. V lost 4 bases to trimming and J lost 7 bases; unmatched junction nucleotides: 5. Germline CDR1 is SEHNR and CDR2 is FQNEAQ (reference sequence). The CDR3 covers 13 residues. CDR3 bases: TGTGCCAGCAGCTGGAGCGGGGGGCTGGAGCAGTACTTC. It specifies CASSWSGGLEQYF.

The CDR3: CASSLSTDTQYF. CDR3 bases: TGCGCCAGCAGCTTAAGCACAGATACGCAGTATTTT. The chain is built from TRBV5-1 and TRBJ2-3, with unresolved D. Trimming removed 2 bases at V and 0 bases at J, with 1 base between. The V gene's germline CDR1 is SGHRS and CDR2 YFSETQ. The CDR3 covers 12 residues.

This clone appeared a single time. This CDR3 is CAWTALWGDNSPLHF. In DNA form, the CDR3 reads TGTGCCTGGACTGCCTTATGGGGGGATAATTCACCCCTCCACTTT. The chain recombines TRBV30 with TRBJ1-6; maybe TRBD1 (5 bases). The CDR3 covers 15 residues. The V and J ends lost 4 bases and 5 bases respectively, with 15 bases between them. Germline V gene lookup returns CDR1 GTSNPN and CDR2 SVGIG (reference sequence).

This sequence joins TRBV2 and TRBJ2-7; D remains ambiguous. Trimming pared 7 bases from V and 6 bases from J, leaving 13 bases between. This CDR3 contains 12 residues. Per the germline V gene, CDR1 is SNHLY and CDR2 is FYNNEI. The CDR3 sequence: CASNTALREQYF. In DNA form, the CDR3 reads TGTGCCAGCAATACCGCCCTCCGCGAGCAGTACTTC. The whole variable domain, filled in from reference TRBV2 and TRBJ2-7, reads EPEVTQTPSHQVTQMGQEVILRCVPISNHLYFYWYRQILGQKVEFLVSFYNNEISEKSEIFDDQFSVERPDGSNFTLKIRSTKLEDSAMYFCASNTALREQYFGPGTRLTVT.

This clone was counted a single time. The chain couples TRBV2 to TRBJ2-7; D is uncertain. This CDR3 has 11 residues. Germline V CDR1 and CDR2: SNHLY, FYNNEI. V was shortened by 4 bases and J by 4 bases, with 5 bases between the two germline ends. CDR3 residues: CASSAKYEQYF. CDR3 in DNA: TGTGCCAGCAGTGCTAAGTACGAGCAGTACTTC.

The chain carries TRBV4-1 and TRBJ2-3; 8 nucleotides match TRBD2. Per germline, CDR1 MGHRA and CDR2 YSYEKL. V trimming: 5 bases; J trimming: 3 bases; junction bases outside the gene matches: 10. The CDR3 totals 16 residues. CDR3 amino acids: CASSSQAGAFTDTQYF. CDR3 sequence (DNA): TGCGCCAGCAGCTCTCAAGCGGGGGCTTTTACAGATACGCAGTATTTT.

This sequence joins TRBV14 and TRBJ1-6; 10 nucleotides align to TRBD1. J lost 8 bases, V lost 3 bases, and 4 bases had no gene match. CDR3 length: 15 residues. Per the germline V gene, CDR1 is SGHDN and CDR2 is FVKESK. The CDR3 nucleotides are TGTGCCAGCAGCCAGACAGGGGGCCCCTATTCACCCCTCCACTTT. Translated, it gives CASSQTGGPYSPLHF. Supplemented by reference TRBV14 and TRBJ1-6, the full variable domain reads EAGVTQFPSHSVIEKGQTVTLRCDPISGHDNLYWYRRVMGKEIKFLLHFVKESKQDESGMPNNRFLAERTGGTYSTLKVQPAELEDSGVYFCASSQTGGPYSPLHFGNGTRLTVT.

This sequence joins TRBV6-5 and TRBJ1-6, with D perhaps matching TRBD1 (5 bases). This CDR3 is built from 15 residues. The V gene lost 3 bases and the J gene lost 10 bases, with 16 bases spanning the gap. CDR1 is MNHEY, CDR2 SVGAGI, per germline. The CDR3: CASSYQTGWESPLHF. The CDR3 nucleotides read TGTGCCAGCAGTTATCAAACAGGCTGGGAATCACCCCTCCACTTT.

This chain connects TRBV7-2 to TRBJ1-5; maybe TRBD1 (6 bases). The CDR3 covers 14 residues. V lost 5 bases, J lost 5 bases, and 13 bases lay in between. Germline V gene data show CDR1 as SGHTA and CDR2 as FQGNSA. For the CDR3, the DNA is TGTGCCAGCAGCCCGTCGGACAGTGATCAGCCCCAGCATTTT. Translation: CASSPSDSDQPQHF.

This chain joins TRBV18 and TRBJ1-1; 7 positions agree with TRBD1. The CDR3 consists of 14 residues. Germline V CDR1 and CDR2: KGHSH, LQKENI. The V segment lost 5 bases and the J segment 2 bases; nucleotides outside the gene matches: 5. The CDR3: CASSNGDRNTEAFF. DNA for the CDR3: TGTGCCAGCTCAAACGGGGACAGAAACACTGAAGCTTTCTTT.